The rows below give T cell receptor beta chains drawn from one sample of a study of CD8 T cells in Susac syndrome. TCRdb passed the immunoSEQ multiplex PCR reads through MiXCR, listing each CDR3 protein once. This repertoire shows 150,000 to 200,000 distinct CDR3 sequences, more than 90% found once; its top ten account for more than 0.12%. The sample consisted of CD4+ T cells from PBMCs. The receptor source for this set is a human donor in good health. Each CDR3 is given with its conserved first and last residue. Fields, in order: D gene, clone size, V gene, J gene, CDR3 protein, CDR3 DNA. The D gene is left open where the match is weak. Clone size is given for some rows only: seen once, a few or many times, or a class if the clone is expanded.

D: TRBD1; size: -; V: TRBV29-1; J: TRBJ2-1; CDR3: CSVVDRVDNEQFF; DNA: TGCAGCGTTGTAGACAGGGTCGACAATGAGCAGTTCTTC
D: -; size: -; V: TRBV9; J: TRBJ2-2; CDR3: CASSVFDLTANTGELFF; DNA: TGTGCCAGCAGCGTATTTGATTTGACAGCGAACACCGGGGAGCTGTTTTTT
D: -; size: -; V: TRBV20-1; J: TRBJ2-3; CDR3: CSVKGFSVTDTQYF; DNA: TGCAGTGTCAAAGGGTTCTCTGTCACAGATACGCAGTATTTT
D: -; size: -; V: TRBV2; J: TRBJ1-1; CDR3: CASSDPHRMNTEAFF; DNA: TGTGCCAGCAGTGACCCCCACAGGATGAACACTGAAGCTTTCTTT
D: TRBD1; size: -; V: TRBV20-1; J: TRBJ2-7; CDR3: CSARGGQGASYEQYF; DNA: TGCAGTGCTAGAGGGGGGCAGGGGGCTAGTTACGAGCAGTACTTC
D: TRBD2; size: -; V: TRBV30; J: TRBJ2-3; CDR3: CAWTHGGSADTQYF; DNA: TGTGCCTGGACCCACGGGGGGTCCGCAGATACGCAGTATTTT
D: -; size: -; V: TRBV12-3/TRBV12-4; J: TRBJ1-1; CDR3: CASSPREIMNTEAFF; DNA: TGTGCCAGCAGTCCGAGGGAGATCATGAACACTGAAGCTTTCTTT
D: -; size: -; V: TRBV12-3/TRBV12-4; J: TRBJ1-2; CDR3: CASSQTRPAGYGYTF; DNA: TGTGCCAGCAGCCAAACCAGACCGGCGGGCTATGGCTACACCTTC
D: -; size: -; V: TRBV5-4; J: TRBJ2-3; CDR3: CASSLVQARTDTQYF; DNA: TGTGCCAGCAGCTTGGTCCAGGCTCGCACAGATACGCAGTATTTT
D: -; size: -; V: TRBV5-1; J: TRBJ2-3; CDR3: CASSPKTGDTQYF; DNA: TGCGCCAGCAGTCCCAAGACTGGGGATACGCAGTATTTT
D: -; size: -; V: TRBV6-5; J: TRBJ2-6; CDR3: CASRQSGANVLTF; DNA: TGTGCCAGCAGACAGTCTGGGGCCAACGTCCTGACTTTC
D: TRBD1; size: -; V: TRBV2; J: TRBJ2-5; CDR3: CASRSKTGVETQYF; DNA: TGTGCCAGCAGGTCAAAGACAGGGGTCGAGACCCAGTACTTC
D: TRBD1; size: -; V: TRBV7-2; J: TRBJ2-5; CDR3: CASSLALGQGTTQYF; DNA: TGTGCCAGCAGCTTAGCGCTGGGACAGGGGACCACCCAGTACTTC
D: -; size: -; V: TRBV20-1; J: TRBJ2-2; CDR3: CSASHGGNTGELFF; DNA: TGCAGTGCTAGCCACGGGGGGAACACCGGGGAGCTGTTTTTT
D: -; size: -; V: TRBV12-3/TRBV12-4; J: TRBJ1-2; CDR3: CASGGSAQSYGYTF; DNA: TGTGCCAGTGGAGGGTCAGCCCAGAGCTATGGCTACACCTTC
D: TRBD2; size: -; V: TRBV6-6; J: TRBJ2-5; CDR3: CASSYRGGQETQYF; DNA: TGTGCCAGCAGTTACCGGGGGGGCCAAGAGACCCAGTACTTC
D: -; size: once; V: TRBV15; J: TRBJ2-1; CDR3: CATSREKVQGYNEQFF; DNA: TGTGCCACCAGCAGAGAGAAAGTACAGGGCTACAATGAGCAGTTCTTC
D: -; size: -; V: TRBV29-1; J: TRBJ1-1; CDR3: CSVEDGRAATEAFF; DNA: TGCAGCGTTGAAGATGGCAGGGCTGCCACTGAAGCTTTCTTT
D: TRBD1; size: -; V: TRBV6-6; J: TRBJ2-3; CDR3: CASSDRGRITDTQYF; DNA: TGTGCCAGCAGCGACAGGGGGCGAATCACAGATACGCAGTATTTT
D: TRBD1; size: -; V: TRBV12-3/TRBV12-4; J: TRBJ1-2; CDR3: CASSPGRDREYGYTF; DNA: TGTGCCAGCAGTCCTGGCCGGGACAGGGAATATGGCTACACCTTC
D: -; size: -; V: TRBV12-3/TRBV12-4; J: TRBJ2-5; CDR3: CASSLISGSQETQYF; DNA: TGTGCCAGCAGCCTTATTAGCGGCTCCCAAGAGACCCAGTACTTC
D: -; size: -; V: TRBV4-2; J: TRBJ2-7; CDR3: CASSAPGHRYEQYF; DNA: TGTGCCAGCAGCGCCCCGGGACACCGCTACGAGCAGTACTTC
D: TRBD2; size: -; V: TRBV2; J: TRBJ2-5; CDR3: CASRGDQETQYF; DNA: TGTGCCAGCCGGGGGGACCAAGAGACCCAGTACTTC
D: -; size: -; V: TRBV29-1; J: TRBJ1-5; CDR3: CSVGSGFDQPQHF; DNA: TGCAGCGTTGGCTCCGGGTTTGATCAGCCCCAGCATTTT
D: TRBD2; size: -; V: TRBV18; J: TRBJ2-1; CDR3: CASSQNAGTSGRQFF; DNA: TGTGCCAGCTCACAGAATGCCGGGACTAGCGGGAGGCAGTTCTTC
D: TRBD1; size: -; V: TRBV30; J: TRBJ1-2; CDR3: CAWTKQGAYGYTF; DNA: TGTGCCTGGACAAAACAGGGGGCCTATGGCTACACCTTC
D: -; size: -; V: TRBV12-3/TRBV12-4; J: TRBJ2-1; CDR3: CASYLLGGVEQFF; DNA: TGTGCCAGCTACCTTCTCGGGGGTGTTGAGCAGTTCTTC
D: -; size: -; V: TRBV3-1; J: TRBJ1-6; CDR3: CASSQSQSGSYNSPLHF; DNA: TGTGCCAGCAGCCAAAGTCAGTCGGGCTCCTATAATTCACCCCTCCACTTT